The T cell receptor beta chain described here comes from a study of Graves' ophthalmopathy and Graves' hyperthyroidism. Study findings and constraints: Researchers report that a 13-signature model separated ophthalmopathy from stable hyperthyroidism, posting around 90% sensitivity and 75% to 84% specificity.

A note on this clonotype: Its antigen is unknown.

The sequenced template was RNA, covering the TCR beta CDR3 region. The first-round RT-PCR employed HTBI primers together with the Qiagen OneStep RT-PCR kit. A multiplex PCR was then performed as the second round. TCRdb reanalysed the multiplex PCR reads using MiXCR and keeps one entry per CDR3 protein. The sample comprises 600,000 to 950,000 distinct CDR3 sequences, approximately 40% of which are singletons, and 44% rests with the top ten. CDR1 and CDR2 (germline): SSHAT, FNYEAQ (reference sequence). The CDR3 totals 13 residues. Trimming pared 3 bases from V and 5 bases from J, leaving 10 bases between. Patients were left out if they had other autoimmune diseases, uncontrolled infections, pregnancy or lactation.

The rearrangement joins TRBV7-7 to TRBJ2-5, with D unresolved. This TCR derives from an adult man with Graves' ophthalmopathy. Specimen: peripheral blood. The chain's CDR3 is CASSLYWNETQYF. As DNA, the CDR3 is TGTGCCAGCAGCTTGTACTGGAATGAGACCCAGTACTTC.